A selection of T cell receptor beta chains follows, all from one sample in a study of cytomegalovirus exposure and HLA in healthy donors. The data were produced by immunoSEQ multiplex PCR, yet TCRdb's version contains in-frame clones alone and is incomplete. The sample yields some 180,000 clones, around four fifths seen once. Sequenced material: PBMCs. The receptors derive from a woman aged 60-75 years in good health and CMV-seropositive. The CDR3 runs from the conserved cysteine through the conserved F or W. Each record gives: J gene, D gene, clone size, V gene, CDR3 protein, CDR3 DNA. A D gene is named only where the DNA matches it firmly. A row's size may be missing; if present it is once, few, many or a size class.

TRBJ1-1,.,.,TRBV6-6,CASSYGGRAFF,TGTGCCAGCAGTTACGGGGGGAGGGCTTTCTTT
TRBJ1-4,.,.,TRBV6-1,CASRGGTNEKLFF,TGTGCCTCACGAGGAGGGACTAATGAAAAACTGTTTTTT
TRBJ1-1,.,.,TRBV27,CASSSRTEAFF,TGTGCCAGCAGTTCGAGAACTGAAGCTTTCTTT
TRBJ1-5,.,.,TRBV10-3,CASLTRADFINQPQHF,TGTGCCTCGCTGACCAGGGCAGACTTCATCAATCAGCCCCAGCATTTT
TRBJ2-1,.,.,TRBV5-1,CASSLAADYNEQFF,TGCGCCAGCAGCTTGGCGGCGGACTACAATGAGCAGTTCTTC
TRBJ2-2,.,.,TRBV5-1,CASSLRWSGDRDTGELFF,TGCGCCAGCAGCCTACGTTGGTCAGGGGATCGAGACACCGGGGAGCTGTTTTTT
TRBJ1-2,.,few,TRBV28,CASSLSDRTNYGYTF,TGTGCCAGCAGTTTATCGGACAGAACTAACTATGGCTACACCTTC
TRBJ2-1,.,.,TRBV5-5,CASQWAQGGSYNEQFF,TGTGCCAGCCAATGGGCGCAGGGGGGATCCTACAATGAGCAGTTCTTC
TRBJ1-4,TRBD1,.,TRBV5-1,CASSDPGQGYEKLFF,TGCGCCAGCAGTGATCCGGGACAGGGCTATGAAAAACTGTTTTTT
TRBJ1-1,TRBD1,few,TRBV7-8,CASSFHRGQNTEAFF,TGTGCCAGCAGCTTCCACAGGGGCCAGAACACTGAAGCTTTCTTT
TRBJ2-5,TRBD1,.,TRBV28,CASSSYRGETQYF,TGTGCCAGCAGTTCCTACAGGGGTGAGACCCAGTACTTC
TRBJ2-2,TRBD2,.,TRBV9,CASSVGFGGGNTGELFF,TGTGCCAGCAGCGTAGGGTTCGGGGGGGGGAACACCGGGGAGCTGTTTTTT
TRBJ2-1,.,.,TRBV10-3,CAISDPPAGGGGQFF,TGTGCCATCAGTGACCCTCCCGCCGGGGGAGGTGGGCAGTTCTTC
TRBJ2-7,TRBD1,.,TRBV6-6,CASSYVTGSEREQCF,TGTGCCAGCAGTTACGTGACAGGGTCTGAGAGAGAGCAGTGCTTC
TRBJ2-7,TRBD1,.,TRBV7-9,CASMLSGGVYEQYF,TGTGCCAGCATGCTATCAGGGGGAGTCTACGAGCAGTACTTC
TRBJ2-2,TRBD2,.,TRBV5-1,CASSFTSGNTGELFF,TGCGCCAGCAGCTTCACTAGCGGGAACACCGGGGAGCTGTTTTTT
TRBJ1-2,TRBD1,.,TRBV5-1,CASSGIPRDRMGYTF,TGCGCCAGCAGCGGCATTCCGCGGGACAGGATGGGCTACACCTTC
TRBJ1-1,TRBD1,once,TRBV5-8,CASSWGQSGSTFF,TGTGCCAGCAGCTGGGGACAGAGTGGATCGACTTTCTTT
TRBJ2-7,.,.,TRBV5-1,CASSLGLSGSYEQYF,TGCGCCAGCAGCTTAGGCTTATCAGGCTCCTACGAGCAGTACTTC
TRBJ2-7,TRBD1,once,TRBV28,CASSLGGTGDHEQYF,TGTGCCAGCAGCTTAGGGGGGACAGGGGACCACGAGCAGTACTTC
TRBJ1-1,TRBD1,.,TRBV5-1,CASSANRGRNTEAFF,TGCGCCAGCAGCGCCAACAGGGGGAGGAACACTGAAGCTTTCTTT
TRBJ1-4,.,.,TRBV4-3,CASSQDYRGAGEKLFF,TGCGCCAGCAGCCAAGATTATCGCGGGGCCGGTGAAAAACTGTTTTTT
TRBJ2-1,.,few,TRBV7-2,CASSLALRVNNEQFF,TGTGCCAGCAGCTTAGCGCTCCGGGTAAACAATGAGCAGTTCTTC
TRBJ2-1,.,.,TRBV14,CASSKSGFRVNEQFF,TGTGCCAGCAGCAAGTCAGGGTTTCGGGTCAATGAGCAGTTCTTC
TRBJ1-3,.,.,TRBV15,CATSRDRSPGNTIYF,TGTGCCACCAGCAGAGATCGGTCCCCGGGAAACACCATATATTTT
TRBJ2-1,TRBD2,.,TRBV7-6,CASSLSGTSGPNEQFF,TGTGCCAGCAGCCTATCCGGGACTAGCGGACCCAATGAGCAGTTCTTC
TRBJ1-5,TRBD1,few,TRBV9,CASSAGTGPLHF,TGTGCCAGCAGCGCCGGGACAGGCCCTTTACATTTT
TRBJ2-7,TRBD2,.,TRBV5-8,CASSLGLAGAYEQYF,TGTGCCAGCAGCTTGGGACTAGCGGGAGCCTACGAGCAGTACTTC
TRBJ2-6,.,once,TRBV5-5,CASSLASGGANVLTF,TGTGCCAGCAGCTTGGCCTCAGGTGGGGCCAACGTCCTGACTTTC